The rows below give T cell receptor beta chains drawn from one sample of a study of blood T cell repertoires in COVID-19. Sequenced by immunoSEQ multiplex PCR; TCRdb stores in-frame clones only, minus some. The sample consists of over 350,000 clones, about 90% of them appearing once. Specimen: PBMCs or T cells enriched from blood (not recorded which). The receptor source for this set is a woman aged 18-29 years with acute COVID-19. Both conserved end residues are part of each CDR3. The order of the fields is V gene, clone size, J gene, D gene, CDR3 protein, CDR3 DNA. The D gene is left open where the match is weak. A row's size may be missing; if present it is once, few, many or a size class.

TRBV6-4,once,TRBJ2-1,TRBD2,CASSEAGGTQEQFF,TGTGCCAGCAGTGAAGCGGGAGGGACCCAGGAGCAGTTCTTC
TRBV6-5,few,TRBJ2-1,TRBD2,CASNRLAGGLPFF,TGTGCCAGCAATCGGCTAGCGGGAGGCTTACCGTTCTTC
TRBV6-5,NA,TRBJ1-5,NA,CASSYLPVVGQPQHF,TGTGCCAGCAGTTACCTTCCCGTTGTGGGCCAGCCCCAGCATTTT
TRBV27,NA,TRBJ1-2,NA,CASRVLAGPRATYGYTF,TGTGCCAGCAGAGTTCTCGCGGGGCCCAGGGCGACCTATGGCTACACCTTC
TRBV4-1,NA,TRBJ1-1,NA,CASSQDLRDKTFF,TGCGCCAGCAGCCAAGATCTCCGGGATAAAACTTTCTTT
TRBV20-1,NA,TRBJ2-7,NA,CSASKAGSAYEQYF,TGCAGTGCTAGTAAGGCAGGGTCTGCCTACGAGCAGTACTTC
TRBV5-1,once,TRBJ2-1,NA,CASSLRGGNEQFF,TGCGCCAGCAGCTTGAGGGGTGGCAATGAGCAGTTCTTC
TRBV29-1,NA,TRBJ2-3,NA,CSVGHPLGGASTYTQYF,TGCAGCGTTGGACACCCGCTGGGGGGGGCGTCCACATATACGCAGTATTTT
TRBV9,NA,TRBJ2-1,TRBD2,CASSVLAGGINEQFF,TGTGCCAGCAGCGTCTTAGCGGGGGGGATCAATGAGCAGTTCTTC
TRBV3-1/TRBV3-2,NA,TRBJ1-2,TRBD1,CASSQGDRENGYTF,TGTGCCAGCAGCCAAGGGGACAGGGAGAATGGCTACACCTTC
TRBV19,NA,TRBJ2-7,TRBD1,CASRAGTGEQYF,TGTGCCAGTAGGGCCGGGACAGGTGAGCAGTACTTC
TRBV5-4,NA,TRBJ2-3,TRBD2,CASSYGLADTQYF,TGTGCCAGCAGCTATGGACTAGCAGATACGCAGTATTTT
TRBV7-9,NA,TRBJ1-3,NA,CASSPQGFGNTIYF,TGTGCCAGCAGCCCGCAGGGGTTTGGAAACACCATATATTTT
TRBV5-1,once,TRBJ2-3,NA,CASSLVSGSTDTQYF,TGCGCCAGCAGCTTGGTCTCGGGGAGCACAGATACGCAGTATTTT
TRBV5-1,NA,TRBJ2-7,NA,CASSLDNTPYEQYF,TGCGCCAGCAGCTTAGATAACACCCCCTACGAGCAGTACTTC
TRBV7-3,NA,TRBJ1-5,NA,CASSKAYAEPQHF,TGTGCCAGCAGTAAGGCCTATGCGGAACCCCAGCATTTT
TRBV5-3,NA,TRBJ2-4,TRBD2,CAIRTSGGQVGENIQYF,TGTGCCATTAGGACTAGCGGAGGGCAGGTAGGGGAAAACATTCAGTACTTC
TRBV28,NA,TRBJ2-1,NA,CASSLGVSNEQFF,TGTGCCAGCAGTTTGGGCGTAAGCAATGAGCAGTTCTTC
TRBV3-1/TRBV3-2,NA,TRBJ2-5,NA,CASSQDHWFGETQYF,TGTGCCAGCAGCCAAGATCATTGGTTCGGGGAGACCCAGTACTTC
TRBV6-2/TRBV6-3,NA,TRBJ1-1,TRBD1,CASRYPGGTGVAFF,TGTGCCAGCCGTTACCCTGGAGGGACAGGGGTCGCTTTCTTT
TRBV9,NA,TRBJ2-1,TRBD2,CASSPKWGGRVEVGNEQFF,TGTGCCAGCAGCCCCAAGTGGGGCGGGAGGGTAGAGGTGGGTAATGAGCAGTTCTTC
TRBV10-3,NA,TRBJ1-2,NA,CAISEVQTSNYGYTF,TGTGCCATCAGTGAGGTCCAGACTTCTAACTATGGCTACACCTTC
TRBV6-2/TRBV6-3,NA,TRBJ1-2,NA,CASSPPRVGGYTF,TGTGCCAGCAGCCCGCCCAGGGTAGGTGGCTACACCTTC
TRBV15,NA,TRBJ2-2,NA,CATSSRNTGELFF,TGTGCCACCAGTAGCCGGAACACCGGGGAGCTGTTTTTT
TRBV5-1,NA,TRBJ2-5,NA,CASSQGLEETQYF,TGCGCCAGCAGCCAGGGTCTTGAGGAGACCCAGTACTTC
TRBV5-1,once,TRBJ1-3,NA,CASSFKESGVSGNTIYF,TGCGCCAGCAGCTTTAAGGAAAGCGGAGTATCTGGAAACACCATATATTTT
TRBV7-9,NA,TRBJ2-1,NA,CASSLERGFPFGGEQFF,TGTGCCAGCAGCTTAGAAAGAGGGTTCCCTTTTGGCGGTGAGCAGTTCTTC
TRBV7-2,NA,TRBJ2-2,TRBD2,CASSLLGLAAAGELFF,TGTGCCAGCAGCTTACTGGGACTAGCCGCAGCCGGGGAGCTGTTTTTT
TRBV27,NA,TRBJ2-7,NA,CASSLSPAYEQYF,TGTGCCAGCAGTTTGAGCCCGGCCTACGAGCAGTACTTC
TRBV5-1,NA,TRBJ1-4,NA,CASSLGVANEKLFF,TGCGCCAGCAGCCTCGGAGTTGCTAATGAAAAACTGTTTTTT
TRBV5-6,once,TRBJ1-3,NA,CASSFEQGAGNTIYF,TGTGCCAGCAGCTTCGAACAGGGAGCTGGAAACACCATATATTTT
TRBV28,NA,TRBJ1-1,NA,CASSLIQGEAFF,TGTGCCAGCAGTTTAATACAGGGTGAAGCTTTCTTT
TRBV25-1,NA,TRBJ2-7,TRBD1,CASSELGTGHEQYF,TGTGCCAGCAGTGAACTCGGGACAGGCCACGAGCAGTACTTC
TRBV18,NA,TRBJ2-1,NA,CASSPRAVGGNEQFF,TGTGCCAGCTCACCCCGGGCGGTCGGGGGAAATGAGCAGTTCTTC
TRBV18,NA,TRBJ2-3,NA,CASSPSFQGTDTQYF,TGTGCCAGCTCACCTAGTTTTCAGGGGACAGATACGCAGTATTTT
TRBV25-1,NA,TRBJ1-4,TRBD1,CASSDNRGTNEKLFF,TGTGCCAGCAGTGATAACAGGGGGACTAATGAAAAACTGTTTTTT
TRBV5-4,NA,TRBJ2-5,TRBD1,CASSLDEGAAETQYF,TGTGCCAGCAGCTTGGATGAGGGGGCCGCGGAGACCCAGTACTTC
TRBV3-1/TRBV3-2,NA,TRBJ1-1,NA,CASRVGAREAFF,TGTGCCAGCAGGGTGGGGGCGAGGGAAGCTTTCTTT
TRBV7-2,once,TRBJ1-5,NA,CASSPPGDTFNQPQHF,TGTGCCAGCAGCCCCCCCGGGGACACCTTTAATCAGCCCCAGCATTTT
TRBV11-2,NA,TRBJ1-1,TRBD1,CASSSLGGQGGTEAFF,TGTGCCAGCAGCTCACTTGGGGGACAGGGAGGGACTGAAGCTTTCTTT
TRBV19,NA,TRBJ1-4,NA,CASSTQGSANEKLFF,TGTGCCAGTAGTACGCAGGGGTCGGCTAATGAAAAACTGTTTTTT
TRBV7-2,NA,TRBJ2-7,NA,CASSSDRSSYEQYF,TGTGCCAGCAGCTCAGACAGGAGCTCCTACGAGCAGTACTTC
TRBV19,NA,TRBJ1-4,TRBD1,CASSIGDSSAAGKLFF,TGTGCCAGTAGTATAGGGGACAGTTCGGCGGCTGGAAAACTGTTTTTT
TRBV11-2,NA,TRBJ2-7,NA,CASSSSTGLSYEQYF,TGTGCCAGCAGCTCCTCGACGGGACTTTCCTACGAGCAGTACTTC
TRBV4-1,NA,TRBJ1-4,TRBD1,CASSQGQEKLFF,TGCGCCAGCAGCCAGGGACAGGAAAAACTGTTTTTT
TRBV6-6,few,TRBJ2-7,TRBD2,CASSPAGGEIAGVYEQYF,TGTGCCAGCAGTCCTGCGGGGGGGGAGATAGCGGGAGTATACGAGCAGTACTTC
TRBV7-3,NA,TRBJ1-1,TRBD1,CASSWRQGSEAFF,TGTGCCAGCAGCTGGAGACAGGGAAGTGAAGCTTTCTTT
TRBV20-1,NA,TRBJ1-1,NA,CSASRWTEAFF,TGCAGTGCTTCTAGGTGGACTGAAGCTTTCTTT
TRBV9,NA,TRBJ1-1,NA,CASSHRGLNTEAFF,TGTGCCAGCAGCCACCGGGGTTTGAACACTGAAGCTTTCTTT
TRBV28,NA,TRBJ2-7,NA,CASSFGGRRYEQYF,TGTGCCAGCAGTTTCGGAGGGAGGCGCTACGAGCAGTACTTC